One T cell receptor (beta chain) is described in this entry. This CDR3 has 13 residues. Germline lookup yields CDR1 SGHVS and CDR2 FNYEAQ. V shed 2 bases and J shed 5 bases, with 10 bases lying between them. These data originate in a study of blood T cell repertoires in COVID-19. Measured with immunoSEQ multiplex PCR; TCRdb has only the in-frame clones, and not every one. Of around 140,000 clones detected, almost 85% appear once; the ten largest clones hold 3% to 3.5%. The sample comprised PBMCs or T cells enriched from blood (not recorded which). The TCR sequence derives from a woman aged 50 to 60 with acute COVID-19. This chain joins TRBV7-6 and TRBJ2-7; possibly TRBD2 for D (6 bases). CDR3 protein: CASSLTEGHEQYF. The CDR3 nucleotides are TGTGCCAGCAGCTTAACGGAGGGCCACGAGCAGTACTTC.